One TCR beta chain is described in this entry. Its antigen is currently unknown. The entry originates in a study of shared clonotypes between healthy human individuals. Study-wide results and limits: What naive subsets generally showed was a larger estimated richness than memory subsets showed. Depth of sequencing was expected to influence donor clonotype sharing.

Here immunoSEQ multiplex PCR was the method, and the copy in TCRdb shows in-frame clones only, minus some. The sample includes about 2.4 million clones, over 85% of them seen just once. The V and J ends lost 0 bases and 0 bases respectively, with 11 bases between them. The germline V gene encodes CDR1 MGHRA and CDR2 YSYEKL. The CDR3 spans 17 residues. The source is a man aged 18 to 35 in good health. Some clones in this sample may be carry-over from other donors' samples. The rearrangement uses TRBV4-1 and TRBJ2-2; D may be TRBD1 (5 bases). The sample comprised naive CD4+ T cells from PBMCs. The subset: CD45RA+ positively selected. The CDR3 nucleotides read TGCGCCAGCAGCCAAGAGGGCAGGACAACGAACACCGGGGAGCTGTTTTTT. Protein product: CASSQEGRTTNTGELFF.